The sequence of this TCR beta chain was determined in a study of monozygotic twins with inflammatory bowel disease. It was 3500 ng of total RNA that each TCR library used. TCRdb re-analyzed the 5' RACE reads; it lists each CDR3 protein once, without DNA. The sample includes over 130,000 distinct CDR3 sequences. As for this clonotype: The antigen is undetermined.

General observations from the study: Reduced clonotype sharing with other individuals was observed in IBD patients relative to healthy twins, especially with disease activity.

The sequencing sample was made of blood. The receptor comes from a human donor with ulcerative colitis or Crohn's disease, or a healthy co-twin of an affected twin (not recorded which).

The CDR3 reads CASSPWGTGETQYF. The genes are TRBV5-1 and TRBJ2-5; TCRdb returns TRBD1, unconfirmable since there is no DNA. This CDR3 spans 14 amino acids. Germline assignment: CDR1 SGHRS and CDR2 YFSETQ.